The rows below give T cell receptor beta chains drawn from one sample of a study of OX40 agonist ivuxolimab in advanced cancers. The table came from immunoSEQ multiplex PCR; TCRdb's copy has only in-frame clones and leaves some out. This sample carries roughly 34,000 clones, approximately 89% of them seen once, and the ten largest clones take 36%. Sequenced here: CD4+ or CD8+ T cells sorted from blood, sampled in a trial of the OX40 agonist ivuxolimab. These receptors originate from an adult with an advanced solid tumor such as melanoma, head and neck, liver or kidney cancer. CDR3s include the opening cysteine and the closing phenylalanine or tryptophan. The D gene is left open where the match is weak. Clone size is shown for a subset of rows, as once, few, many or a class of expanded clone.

TGTGCCAGCAGCTTAGCCGAGCAGTACTTC CASSLAEQYF TRBV11-2 . TRBJ2-7 10 .
TGCAGCGGAACCACCGGGATCGGCTACGAGCAGTACTTC CSGTTGIGYEQYF TRBV29-1 . TRBJ2-7 13 .
TGTGCCAGCGGCTACAGGGGAACCACTGAAGCTTTCTTT CASGYRGTTEAFF TRBV28 TRBD1 TRBJ1-1 13 .
TGTGCCAGTAGTCCATCGTGGGGGGGGTACGAGCAGTACTTC CASSPSWGGYEQYF TRBV19 TRBD2 TRBJ2-7 14 .
TGTGCCAGCAGTTACTCGGCAGGCATGAACACTGAAGCTTTCTTT CASSYSAGMNTEAFF TRBV6-5 . TRBJ1-1 15 .
TGTGCCACCAGCAGCGGAACACTAGCGGGAGGGGGAGAGACCCAGTACTTC CATSSGTLAGGGETQYF TRBV15 TRBD2 TRBJ2-5 17 .
TGCGCCAGCCGCCAAGGGACAGGGAATTACGAGCAGTACTTC CASRQGTGNYEQYF TRBV5-1 TRBD1 TRBJ2-7 14 .
TGTGCCAGCCTGTTGGGGTACACTGAAGCTTTCTTT CASLLGYTEAFF TRBV6-5 . TRBJ1-1 12 once
TGCGCCAGCAGCCAAGGGTTGGGACAGGGGAACACTGAAGCTTTCTTT CASSQGLGQGNTEAFF TRBV4-1 TRBD1 TRBJ1-1 16 .
TGTGCCGGGGCGCGGACCTTCGCAGATACGCAGTATTTT CAGARTFADTQYF TRBV19 . TRBJ2-3 13 .
TGTGCCAGCAGTGGCTGGACTAGCGTGCAAGAGACCCAGTACTTC CASSGWTSVQETQYF TRBV2 TRBD2 TRBJ2-5 15 .
TGTGCCAGTAGTATAACCGGGTCCTACAATGAGCAGTTCTTC CASSITGSYNEQFF TRBV19 . TRBJ2-1 14 .
TGTGCCAGCAGCTCCCGCGGTGGGAGGGAGACCCAGTACTTC CASSSRGGRETQYF TRBV9 . TRBJ2-5 14 .
TGTGCCATCAGTGAGTCAACAGGGAGTATCCAAAACATTCAGTACTTC CAISESTGSIQNIQYF TRBV10-3 . TRBJ2-4 16 .
TGTGCCAGTGCGGCAGGGTCTGTGGAGTTCCCTGAAGCTTTCTTT CASAAGSVEFPEAFF TRBV19 . TRBJ1-1 15 .
TGCGCCAGCAGCCAAGAGCCTATAAGGAGCTCCTACAATGAGCAGTTCTTC CASSQEPIRSSYNEQFF TRBV4-1 . TRBJ2-1 17 .
TGTGCCAGCAGTGCACTTAACACTGAAGCTTTCTTT CASSALNTEAFF TRBV2 . TRBJ1-1 12 .
TGCGCCAGCAGCTTGTTCTTCCAAGAGACCCAGTACTTC CASSLFFQETQYF TRBV5-1 . TRBJ2-5 13 .
TGTGCCAGCAGCGAGGGACAGGGGGTAAACTACGAGCAGTACTTC CASSEGQGVNYEQYF TRBV9 TRBD1 TRBJ2-7 15 .
TGTGCCAGCAGCTTAGGGTGGGGACAGGAGAACACTGAAGCTTTCTTT CASSLGWGQENTEAFF TRBV7-9 TRBD1 TRBJ1-1 16 .
TGTGCCACCGGGGACGGTAATCAGCCCCAGCATTTT CATGDGNQPQHF TRBV2 . TRBJ1-5 12 .
TGCGCCAGCAGCTTCGGTACGAACACTGAAGCTTTCTTT CASSFGTNTEAFF TRBV5-1 . TRBJ1-1 13 .
TGTGCCAGCCAGCCTACATCGGGCTATGGCTACACCTTC CASQPTSGYGYTF TRBV6-5 . TRBJ1-2 13 .
TGTGCCAGTAGTATTGCGGGGCGGACTGAAGCTTTCTTT CASSIAGRTEAFF TRBV19 . TRBJ1-1 13 .
TGCGCCAGCAGCCAAAGGGACCTGGGGACCTACGAGCAGTACTTC CASSQRDLGTYEQYF TRBV4-1 . TRBJ2-7 15 .
TGTGCCAGTAGTATGGGGCCGACCGAGCAGTACTTC CASSMGPTEQYF TRBV19 . TRBJ2-7 12 .
TGTGCCACCCACGGGGACACATTAATGGAGGACTACACCTTC CATHGDTLMEDYTF TRBV10-3 . TRBJ1-2 14 .
TGTGCCAGCAAGGCGGGACAGGGACGGTCACCCCTCCACTTT CASKAGQGRSPLHF TRBV7-9 TRBD1 TRBJ1-6 14 once
TGTGCCAGCAGCTTAGCTGGTCGTTCACCCCTCCACTTT CASSLAGRSPLHF TRBV7-8 . TRBJ1-6 13 few
TGTGCCAGCAGTTCACAGGGGGTCTCCTACGAGCAGTACTTC CASSSQGVSYEQYF TRBV11-2 TRBD1 TRBJ2-7 14 .
TGTGCCAGCAGCTTAGCCTCCAGCTTCTTCTACGAGCAGTACTTC CASSLASSFFYEQYF TRBV7-8 . TRBJ2-7 15 .
TGTGCCAGCAGCACCCGGAGCGGGAGGAAGAATGAGCAGTTCTTC CASSTRSGRKNEQFF TRBV7-9 TRBD2 TRBJ2-1 15 .
TGTGCCAGCAGCGGCGGCGGGGGGTACCAAGAGACCCAGTACTTC CASSGGGGYQETQYF TRBV9 TRBD2 TRBJ2-5 15 .
TGTGCCAGCAGCCTAACCCGGACAGGGAGCAATCAGCCCCAGCATTTT CASSLTRTGSNQPQHF TRBV5-5 TRBD1 TRBJ1-5 16 once
TGTGCCAGTAGTATTGCGCCAGGAAACACCATATATTTT CASSIAPGNTIYF TRBV19 . TRBJ1-3 13 .
TGTGCCAGCAGTCCCGGGACCAACTACAATGAGCAGTTCTTC CASSPGTNYNEQFF TRBV27 . TRBJ2-1 14 .
TGTGCCAGCAGTTCCCCGGGACAGGGGGCTCTTGAGCAGTACTTC CASSSPGQGALEQYF TRBV27 TRBD1 TRBJ2-7 15 .
TGTGCCAGCAGCGTCGGGACTGAAGCTTTCTTT CASSVGTEAFF TRBV6-5 . TRBJ1-1 11 .
TGTGCCAGCAGTGAAGTACCGGGACGCACAGATACGCAGTATTTT CASSEVPGRTDTQYF TRBV6-1 . TRBJ2-3 15 .
TGTGCCAGCAGTGAATTCTTGGCGGGAGTTTCCTACGAGCAGTACTTC CASSEFLAGVSYEQYF TRBV28 TRBD2 TRBJ2-7 16 .
TGTGCCAGCAGCTCGGCAGGGGACAGGGGATCTTATTATGGCTACACCTTC CASSSAGDRGSYYGYTF TRBV5-6 TRBD1 TRBJ1-2 17 .
TGTGCCAGCAGTTTTACGGGAAACTCTGGAAACACCATATATTTT CASSFTGNSGNTIYF TRBV27 . TRBJ1-3 15 .
TGTGCCAGCAGCTTCGGGACGACCTACGAGCAGTACTTC CASSFGTTYEQYF TRBV5-5 . TRBJ2-7 13 .
TGTGCCAGCAGCCAGGGGGGCGCTCAAGAGCAGTACTTC CASSQGGAQEQYF TRBV7-6 . TRBJ2-7 13 .
TGTGCCAGCAGCCCCGGGGAGGGGGGGGCCTACGAGCAGTACTTC CASSPGEGGAYEQYF TRBV7-9 . TRBJ2-7 15 .
TGTGCCAGCAGCTCCCGGGGGAACACTGAAGCTTTCTTT CASSSRGNTEAFF TRBV5-6 . TRBJ1-1 13 .
TGTGCCAGCAGCGTGGCGGGGGACTACGAGCAGTACTTC CASSVAGDYEQYF TRBV9 TRBD2 TRBJ2-7 13 .
TGTGCCAGCAGTTTACTCCCAGCGGGGGTACAAGAGACCCAGTACTTC CASSLLPAGVQETQYF TRBV28 TRBD2 TRBJ2-5 16 .